This is a list of T cell receptor beta chains from one sample in a study of cytomegalovirus exposure and HLA in healthy donors. Profiled with immunoSEQ multiplex PCR; TCRdb holds only in-frame clones, not every one. The profile shows roughly 120,000 clones, around 87% of them singletons. Input material: PBMCs. The origin of the receptors is a woman in her twenties or thirties in good health and CMV-seropositive. CDR3s include the opening cysteine and the closing phenylalanine or tryptophan. The order of the fields is clone size, V gene, D gene, J gene, CDR3 DNA, CDR3 protein. A D gene is named only where the DNA matches it firmly. Not all rows give a size; the values are once, few, many and, for expanded clones, a class.

.,TRBV28,TRBD2,TRBJ2-7,TGTGCCAGCAGTTTACAGCTCCCGGGACTAGCGTCCCACGAGCAGTACTTC,CASSLQLPGLASHEQYF
.,TRBV6-5,TRBD2,TRBJ2-5,TGTGCCAGCAGTTACGGCCTAGCGGGCGAAGAGACCCAGTACTTC,CASSYGLAGEETQYF
once,TRBV6-5,TRBD1,TRBJ2-7,TGTGCCAGCCGTCCACCGGGACAGGAAAACTACGAGCAGTACTTC,CASRPPGQENYEQYF
once,TRBV28,.,TRBJ2-1,TGTGCCAGCGCCGAGTTGTATGAGCAGTTCTTC,CASAELYEQFF
few,TRBV7-9,.,TRBJ1-2,TGTGCCAGCAGCCCGGGGGTCTATGGCTACACCTTC,CASSPGVYGYTF
.,TRBV10-3,.,TRBJ2-3,TGTGCCATCAGCGCTTTAGCAGATACGCAGTATTTT,CAISALADTQYF
.,TRBV6-6,TRBD1,TRBJ2-3,TGTGCCAGCACCGAGGGACAGTTCCCCACAGATACGCAGTATTTT,CASTEGQFPTDTQYF
once,TRBV9,TRBD2,TRBJ2-2,TGTGCCAGCAGCGTAGCCGAGCGGGGTAACACCGGGGAGCTGTTTTTT,CASSVAERGNTGELFF
.,TRBV20-1,.,TRBJ2-3,TGCAGTGCCAGTTTAGCAAATACGCAGTATTTT,CSASLANTQYF
.,TRBV6-1,TRBD2,TRBJ2-5,TGTGCCAGCAGTGAAGGGACTAGCGGTCCAGGGGCCCAGTACTTC,CASSEGTSGPGAQYF
.,TRBV9,.,TRBJ2-2,TGTGCCAGCAGCTCGGACTACCACACCGGGGAGCTGTTTTTT,CASSSDYHTGELFF
.,TRBV2,TRBD2,TRBJ2-1,TGTGCCAGCAGTCGACTAGCGGGATTTGATGAGCAGTTCTTC,CASSRLAGFDEQFF
once,TRBV29-1,.,TRBJ1-2,TGCAGCGTTGAGTCCGACGCTGGGAGGGTTTCCTATGGCTACACCTTC,CSVESDAGRVSYGYTF
.,TRBV4-1,TRBD2,TRBJ2-1,TGCGCCAGCAGAGGTAGCGGGAGTGGGGAGCAGTTCTTC,CASRGSGSGEQFF
once,TRBV18,TRBD2,TRBJ2-3,TGTGCCAGCTCACCACGCCGGGAGGGTTTTCTCACAGATACGCAGTATTTT,CASSPRREGFLTDTQYF
.,TRBV6-5,.,TRBJ1-1,TGTGCCAGCAGTTATGGAGGGGCCAGTAGGAACACTGAAGCTTTCTTT,CASSYGGASRNTEAFF
.,TRBV11-2,TRBD2,TRBJ2-7,TGTGCCAGCAGCTTATCGGGGCTAGCGGACTACGAGCAGTACTTC,CASSLSGLADYEQYF